Following are 31 T cell receptor beta chains from one sample sequenced in a study of Ad26.COV2.S vaccination and SARS-CoV-2 variants. Assay: immunoSEQ multiplex PCR; the TCRdb copy retains only in-frame clones and omits some. This table has some 500,000 clones, about 88% appearing once. Stated treatment: about 20 received Ad26.COV2.S at low or high dose, single or two shots; 5 received placebo; per-sample allocation not given. Day 63 after the first injection of vaccine or placebo was the sampling time. Here the sequenced sample was peripheral blood, taken in a trial of Ad26.COV2.S vaccine versus placebo. Source of these receptors: a person between 18 and 65 years old who received the Ad26.COV2.S COVID-19 vaccine or a placebo.

The rearrangement links TRBV5-5 to TRBJ1-2; D is uncertain. This CDR3 is 15 amino acids long. Germline V lookup: CDR1 SGHKS, CDR2 YYEKEE (reference sequence). V dropped 2 bases and J dropped 3 bases, with 14 bases sitting between them. In DNA form, the CDR3 reads TGTGCCAGCAGCTTCCAGCCCACCGGTTACTATGGCTACACCTTC. Protein product: CASSFQPTGYYGYTF.

As for this clone: Other DNA sequences in the sample encode the same CDR3. The V and J genes are TRBV20-1 and TRBJ1-1; D gene unclear. This CDR3 spans 11 amino acids. The germline V gene encodes CDR1 DFQATT and CDR2 SNEGSKA (reference sequence). Trimming shortened V by 7 bases and J by 1 base, and 7 bases separated the two germline ends. The CDR3 DNA reads as TGCAGTGGACTGAAGAACACTGAAGCTTTCTTT. Encoded protein: CSGLKNTEAFF.

This clone has a handful of counts. The rearrangement joins TRBV7-2 to TRBJ1-5; weak D call: TRBD1 (5 bases). Per the germline V gene, CDR1 is SGHTA and CDR2 is FQGNSA. Trimming removed 5 bases from V and 6 bases from J, with 14 bases in between. The CDR3 loop spans 14 amino acids. Written as DNA, the CDR3 is TGTGCCAGCAGCCCACTGGGGGGAGGTCAGCCCCAGCATTTT. This encodes CASSPLGGGQPQHF.

This chain links TRBV7-2 with TRBJ1-2; the D gene is possibly TRBD1 (5 bases). CDR1 is SGHTA, CDR2 FQGNSA, per germline. The V end was cut by 1 base, the J end by 4 bases, with 10 bases between. The CDR3 length is 14 residues. CDR3 sequence: CASSLGGQPYGYTF. CDR3 bases: TGTGCCAGCAGCTTAGGGGGCCAGCCCTATGGCTACACCTTC.

The chain joins TRBV13 to TRBJ2-3; no clear D. The length of the CDR3 is 13 residues. Germline lookup yields CDR1 PRHDT and CDR2 FYEKMQ (reference sequence). V dropped 1 base and J dropped 4 bases, with 6 bases sitting between them. The CDR3 here is CASSLAPADTQYF. For the CDR3, the DNA is TGTGCCAGCAGCTTAGCTCCGGCAGATACGCAGTATTTT.

This sequence joins TRBV18 and TRBJ1-6; TRBD1 is a possible D gene (5 bases). V dropped 5 bases and J dropped 3 bases, with 14 bases sitting between them. The CDR3 is 16 amino acids. CDR1 is KGHSH, CDR2 LQKENI, per germline. The CDR3 region has the DNA TGTGCCAGCTCAGAGCAGGGCCGAGACTATAATTCACCCCTCCACTTT. It yields the protein CASSEQGRDYNSPLHF.

The chain has TRBV18 and TRBJ2-5, with TRBD1 matching over 7 bases. J gave up 5 bases and V 6 bases, and 6 bases lay outside the gene matches. CDR1 and CDR2 (germline): KGHSH, LQKENI. This CDR3 comprises 13 residues. The CDR3 coding sequence is TGTGCCAGCTCCCCTAACAGGGGTGAGACCCAGTACTTC. Translation gives CASSPNRGETQYF.

The rearrangement uses TRBV5-6 and TRBJ1-1, with TRBD1 as a possible D gene (5 bases). The CDR3 loop spans 14 amino acids. Trimming left V 4 bases short and J 5 bases short, with 15 bases between. Germline V gene data show CDR1 as SGHDT and CDR2 as YYEEEE. The DNA for the CDR3 is TGTGCCAGCAGCCTACAGGCGGGGAAAACTGAAGCTTTCTTT. Translated, it gives CASSLQAGKTEAFF. The full variable domain, completed using reference TRBV5-6 and TRBJ1-1, is DAGVTQSPTHLIKTRGQQVTLRCSPKSGHDTVSWYQQALGQGPQFIFQYYEEEERQRGNFPDRFSGHQFPNYSSELNVNALLLGDSALYLCASSLQAGKTEAFFGQGTRLTVV.

In this sample, this clone turned up once. The rearrangement joins TRBV7-3 to TRBJ2-1; D tentatively fits TRBD1 or TRBD2 (6 bases each). Germline values: CDR1 SGHTA, CDR2 FQGTGA. This CDR3 is built from 15 residues. Trimming took 5 bases from V and 1 from J, leaving 12 bases between them. This CDR3 is CASSLRGASYNEQFF. In DNA form, the CDR3 reads TGTGCCAGCAGCCTAAGGGGGGCGTCCTACAATGAGCAGTTCTTC.

V gene TRBV13 combines with J gene TRBJ2-5, with D hard to call. Trimming left V 2 bases short and J 1 base short, with 14 bases between. CDR1 and CDR2 (germline): PRHDT, FYEKMQ (reference sequence). This CDR3 contains 16 residues. The DNA of the CDR3 is TGTGCCAGCAGCTTAATGGGGTTAGGGCCCCAAGAGACCCAGTACTTC. Its protein is CASSLMGLGPQETQYF. Complete variable domain (other parts from reference TRBV13 and TRBJ2-5): AAGVIQSPRHLIKEKRETATLKCYPIPRHDTVYWYQQGPGQDPQFLISFYEKMQSDKGSIPDRFSAQQFSDYHSELNMSSLELGDSALYFCASSLMGLGPQETQYFGPGTRLLVL.

In DNA form, the CDR3 reads TGCAGCGTGGGCAGGGAAAGCGAGCAGTTCTTC. Amino acid sequence: CSVGRESEQFF. The chain couples TRBV29-1 to TRBJ2-1; weak D call: TRBD1 (5 bases). The germline gives CDR1 SQVTM, CDR2 ANQGSEA. The CDR3 is made up of 11 amino acids. Trimming took off 6 bases at V and 10 bases at J, with 13 bases between the two ends.

This clone was detected once. The chain carries TRBV7-3 and TRBJ2-1, with D perhaps assigned TRBD1 or TRBD2 (5 bases each). Trimming removed 1 base at V and 10 bases at J, with 11 bases between. Germline V gene data show CDR1 as SGHTA and CDR2 as FQGTGA. This CDR3 has 13 residues. The CDR3 DNA reads as TGTGCCAGCAGCTTAATGGGCAGGGACGAGCAGTTCTTC. Its translation: CASSLMGRDEQFF.

This chain links TRBV7-6 with TRBJ1-5; D perhaps matches TRBD1 (5 bases). Trimming pared 1 base from V and 4 bases from J, leaving 11 bases between. Germline V CDR1 and CDR2: SGHVS, FNYEAQ. The CDR3 consists of 15 residues. In DNA form, the CDR3 reads TGTGCCAGCAGCTTAGACGTAGGGGTGAATCAGCCCCAGCATTTT. This sequence encodes CASSLDVGVNQPQHF.

The J gene is TRBJ2-1, the V gene TRBV27, with D possibly called TRBD1 or TRBD2 (5 bases each). CDR1 is MNHEY, CDR2 SMNVEV, per germline (reference sequence). This CDR3 is 18 amino acids long. Trimming left V 3 bases short and J 4 bases short, with 22 bases between. CDR3 DNA: TGTGCCAGCAGTTTTCAGGGTCCGTCGCGATGGGGGTACAATGAGCAGTTCTTC. It encodes CASSFQGPSRWGYNEQFF.

This chain joins TRBV4-3 and TRBJ1-5, with 9 bases lining up with TRBD1. V shed 2 bases and J 5 bases; nucleotides not matched to a gene: 4. This CDR3 is built from 15 residues. Looked up from germline, CDR1 is LGHNA and CDR2 is YSLEER. The CDR3: CASSQSGQGDQPQHF. CDR3 DNA sequence: TGCGCCAGCAGCCAATCGGGACAGGGCGATCAGCCCCAGCATTTT.

The V and J genes are TRBV11-2 and TRBJ2-2; D not certain. This CDR3 has 16 residues. CDR1 SGHAT and CDR2 FQNNGV come from the germline V gene. The germline V and J ends were trimmed by 2 bases and 0 bases, with 10 bases remaining between them. CDR3 protein: CASSLYSGTNTGELFF. The CDR3 region has the DNA TGTGCCAGCAGCTTATATTCTGGTACGAACACCGGGGAGCTGTTTTTT.

The chain has TRBV4-3 and TRBJ2-1, with D hard to call. This CDR3 is built from 17 residues. Germline assignment: CDR1 LGHNA and CDR2 YSLEER. Trimming pared 1 base from V and 4 bases from J, leaving 17 bases between. CDR3 sequence: CASSQGDPGNLYNEQFF. The CDR3 bases are TGCGCCAGCAGCCAAGGTGACCCGGGCAACTTATACAATGAGCAGTTCTTC.

The chain is built from TRBV3-1 (or the pseudogene TRBV3-2) and TRBJ1-3, with D hard to call. V lost 2 bases, J lost 4 bases, and 24 bases lay in between. The CDR3 has 19 amino acids. The V gene's germline CDR1 is LGHDT and CDR2 YNNKEL (reference sequence). The CDR3 protein is CASSQRTSGVRKLGNTIYF. As DNA, the CDR3 is TGTGCCAGCAGCCAAAGGACCTCGGGTGTCCGGAAACTCGGAAACACCATATATTTT.

This clone occurred once. The chain uses TRBV10-3 and TRBJ2-2, with D possibly TRBD1 on 6 matching bases. Trimming cost V 5 bases and J 1 base, with 14 bases left between them. This CDR3 contains 16 residues. Germline V CDR1 and CDR2: ENHRY, SYGVKD. This CDR3 is CAISPGGAQNTGELFF. The CDR3 nucleotides read TGTGCCATCAGTCCTGGGGGCGCTCAGAACACCGGGGAGCTGTTTTTT.

The chain has TRBV4-1 and TRBJ2-2; D is unresolved. Looked up from germline, CDR1 is MGHRA and CDR2 is YSYEKL. Trimming stripped 1 base from V and 7 bases from J, with 16 bases between. This CDR3 contains 16 residues. DNA of the CDR3: TGCGCCAGCAGCCAAGTTCCTAGTGGGCCTCTCGGGGAGCTGTTTTTT. Translated, it gives CASSQVPSGPLGELFF.

This clone has only one observation. The chain couples TRBV5-4 to TRBJ1-3; D ambiguous. Germline CDR1 SGHNT, CDR2 YYREEE (reference sequence). The CDR3 length is 14 residues. V lost 0 bases and J 2 bases, leaving 6 bases between the germline ends. The CDR3 region is CASSLGHAGNTIYF. In DNA, the CDR3 is TGTGCCAGCAGCTTGGGACACGCTGGAAACACCATATATTTT. Complete variable domain (other parts from reference TRBV5-4 and TRBJ1-3): ETGVTQSPTHLIKTRGQQVTLRCSSQSGHNTVSWYQQALGQGPQFIFQYYREEENGRGNFPPRFSGLQFPNYSSELNVNALELDDSALYLCASSLGHAGNTIYFGEGSWLTVV.

CDR3 in amino acids: CATSGPEEEETQYF. The CDR3 nucleotides read TGTGCCACCAGTGGACCAGAAGAGGAAGAGACCCAGTACTTC. The V and J genes are TRBV24-1 and TRBJ2-5; D is uncertain. The CDR3 covers 14 residues. The V gene's germline CDR1 is KGHDR and CDR2 SFDVKD. V lost 5 bases to trimming and J lost 3 bases, with 12 bases between them.

V gene TRBV10-3 combines with J gene TRBJ2-7, with TRBD2 matching over 8 bases. The CDR3 has 13 amino acids. From germline, CDR1 is ENHRY and CDR2 SYGVKD. With V trimmed by 0 bases and J by 6 bases, 1 base remained unmatched. CDR3 sequence (DNA): TGTGCCATCAGTGAGTCGGCGGGGGGCGAGCAGTACTTC. Protein: CAISESAGGEQYF.

The chain joins TRBV9 to TRBJ1-1, with D maybe TRBD1 (5 bases). V lost 3 bases and J 2 bases, leaving 17 bases between the germline ends. Germline lookup yields CDR1 SGDLS and CDR2 YYNGEE. CDR3 length equals 16 residues. CDR3 loop: CASSDHTAGINTEAFF. The CDR3, as DNA: TGTGCCAGCAGCGACCATACGGCAGGGATAAACACTGAAGCTTTCTTT.

This chain joins TRBV24-1 and TRBJ2-3, with D possibly being TRBD1 (6 bases). From germline, CDR1 is KGHDR and CDR2 SFDVKD. This CDR3 spans 15 amino acids. Deletions cut 3 bases from V and 6 bases from J, with 15 bases between. CDR3 loop: CATSDPRGRGDTQYF. CDR3 nucleotide sequence: TGTGCCACCAGTGATCCCCGGGGAAGGGGGGATACGCAGTATTTT.

This clone came up once. Sequence at one end of the junction differs from germline and may be a read error. The chain is built from TRBV19 and TRBJ1-5; D is possibly TRBD1 (5 bases). The CDR3 is made up of 14 amino acids. The germline V gene encodes CDR1 LNHDA and CDR2 SQIVND (reference sequence). CDR3 DNA sequence: TGTGCCAGTAGTCTGGGGGGAGGCAACCAGCCCCAGCATTTT. The encoded protein is CASSLGGGNQPQHF.

The chain couples TRBV30 to TRBJ2-3; D is perhaps TRBD2 (5 bases). The length of the CDR3 is 13 residues. The germline V and J ends were trimmed by 3 bases and 3 bases, with 10 bases remaining between them. CDR1 GTSNPN and CDR2 SVGIG come from the germline V gene (reference sequence). The CDR3 sequence: CAWRRVGTDTQYF. The CDR3 region has the DNA TGTGCCTGGAGGAGGGTCGGGACAGATACGCAGTATTTT.

The chain links TRBV18 to TRBJ1-4; D remains unclear. Germline V lookup: CDR1 KGHSH, CDR2 LQKENI. Deletions cut 2 bases from V and 8 bases from J, with 18 bases between. The CDR3 contains 16 residues. CDR3 amino acids: CASSPGSTAFDEKLFF. The CDR3 DNA is TGTGCCAGCTCACCAGGTAGTACAGCCTTTGACGAAAAACTGTTTTTT.

The chain recombines TRBV7-2 with TRBJ1-2; tentatively, D is TRBD1 (5 bases). The CDR3 contains 14 residues. Germline CDR1 is SGHTA and CDR2 is FQGNSA. Trimming cost V 5 bases and J 5 bases, with 15 bases left between them. CDR3 sequence: CASSRPTVLYGYTF. CDR3 nucleotides: TGTGCCAGCAGCCGGCCGACAGTCCTTTATGGCTACACCTTC.

V is TRBV21-1 and J is TRBJ2-5; TRBD2, the table's D call, lacks a check against the DNA. TRBV21-1 is classified as a pseudogene. The CDR3 covers 16 residues. The CDR3 sequence is CASSRPGLAGRETQYF. Written as DNA, the CDR3 is TGTGCCAGCAGCAGACCGGGGCTAGCGGGGCGAGAGACCCAGTACTTC.

The chain carries TRBV10-3 and TRBJ2-7; D uncertain. V was clipped by 3 bases and J by 2 bases, with 14 bases between them. The CDR3 has 15 residues. Germline CDR1 is ENHRY and CDR2 is SYGVKD. The CDR3 is CAISETWSRTYEQYV. As DNA, the CDR3 is TGTGCCATCAGTGAAACCTGGTCGCGGACCTACGAGCAGTACGTC.